The 3 T cell receptor beta chains below were found in one sample sequenced in a study of blood T cell repertoires in COVID-19. Data came from immunoSEQ multiplex PCR; TCRdb stores just in-frame clones and leaves some out. The table records about 240,000 clones, around four fifths of them present only once. Sequencing input: peripheral blood. The receptors stem from a man younger than 40 who had recovered from COVID-19.

The rearrangement joins TRBV28 to TRBJ2-1; TRBD1 aligns across 8 bases. Trimming cost V 5 bases and J 11 bases; bases outside gene matches: 8. Germline V CDR1 and CDR2: MDHEN, SYDVKM. CDR3 length: 13 amino acids. CDR3 nucleotides: TGTGCCAGCAGTCAAACCAGACAGGGGCAGCAGTTCTTC. Encoded protein: CASSQTRQGQQFF.

The CDR3 is CASSPRLAGERKTQYF. CDR3 nucleotide sequence: TGTGCCAGCAGCCCCCGACTAGCGGGGGAGAGGAAGACCCAGTACTTC. V gene TRBV7-8 combines with J gene TRBJ2-5; the match to TRBD2 covers 12 bases. The CDR3 spans 16 residues. Germline V gives CDR1 SGHVS, CDR2 FQNEAQ. The junction had 10 bases not matched to a gene; V was cut back by 5 bases and J by 6 bases.

The table lists this clone with many counts. The chain uses TRBV18 and TRBJ2-1; 12 nucleotides match TRBD2. Germline V gene lookup returns CDR1 KGHSH and CDR2 LQKENI. CDR3 length equals 20 residues. J was trimmed by 0 bases and V by 2 bases; bases with no gene match: 11. The CDR3 reads CASSPISSGGALFSYNEQFF. CDR3 bases: TGTGCCAGCTCACCAATCTCTAGCGGGGGGGCCCTATTCTCCTACAATGAGCAGTTCTTC.